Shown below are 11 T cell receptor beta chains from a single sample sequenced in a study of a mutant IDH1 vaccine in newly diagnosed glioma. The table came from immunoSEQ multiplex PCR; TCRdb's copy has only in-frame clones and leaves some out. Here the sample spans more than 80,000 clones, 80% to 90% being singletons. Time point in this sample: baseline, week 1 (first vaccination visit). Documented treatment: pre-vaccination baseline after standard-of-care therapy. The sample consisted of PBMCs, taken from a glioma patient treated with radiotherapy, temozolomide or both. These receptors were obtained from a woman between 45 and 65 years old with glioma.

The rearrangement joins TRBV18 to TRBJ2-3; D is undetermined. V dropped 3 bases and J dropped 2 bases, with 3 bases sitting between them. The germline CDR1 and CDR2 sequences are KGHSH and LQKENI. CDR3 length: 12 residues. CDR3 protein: CASSPATDTQYF. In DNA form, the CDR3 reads TGTGCCAGCTCACCCGCCACAGATACGCAGTATTTT.

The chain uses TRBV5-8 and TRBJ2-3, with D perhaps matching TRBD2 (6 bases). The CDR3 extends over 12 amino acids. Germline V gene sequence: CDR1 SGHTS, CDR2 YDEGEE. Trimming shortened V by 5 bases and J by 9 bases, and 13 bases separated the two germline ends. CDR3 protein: CASSWDLNTQYF. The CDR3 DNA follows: TGTGCCAGCAGTTGGGACTTGAACACGCAGTATTTT.

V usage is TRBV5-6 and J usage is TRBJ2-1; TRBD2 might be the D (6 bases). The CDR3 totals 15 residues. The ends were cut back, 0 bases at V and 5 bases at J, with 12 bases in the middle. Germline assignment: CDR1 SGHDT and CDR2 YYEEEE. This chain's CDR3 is CASSLVWDSNNEQFF. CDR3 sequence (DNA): TGTGCCAGCAGCTTGGTGTGGGACTCAAACAATGAGCAGTTCTTC.

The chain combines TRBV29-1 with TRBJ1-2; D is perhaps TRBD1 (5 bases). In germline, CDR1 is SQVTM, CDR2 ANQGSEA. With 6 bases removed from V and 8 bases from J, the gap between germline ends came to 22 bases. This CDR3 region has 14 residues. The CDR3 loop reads CSVLSSVGGIGYTF. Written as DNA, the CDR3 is TGCAGCGTCTTATCCTCAGTGGGGGGAATCGGCTACACCTTC.

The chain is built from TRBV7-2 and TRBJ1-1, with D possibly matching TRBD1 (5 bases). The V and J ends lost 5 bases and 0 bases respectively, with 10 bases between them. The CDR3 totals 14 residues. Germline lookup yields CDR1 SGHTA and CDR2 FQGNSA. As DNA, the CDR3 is TGTGCCAGCAGCCCCCCGACAGTGAACACTGAAGCTTTCTTT. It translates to CASSPPTVNTEAFF.

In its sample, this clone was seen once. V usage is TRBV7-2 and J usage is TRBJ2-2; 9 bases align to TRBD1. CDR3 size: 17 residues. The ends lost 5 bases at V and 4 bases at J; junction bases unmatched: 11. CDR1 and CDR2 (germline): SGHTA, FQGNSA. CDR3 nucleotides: TGTGCCAGCAGCCGCACCTCGACAGGGGGGTCCACCGGGGAGCTGTTTTTT. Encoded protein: CASSRTSTGGSTGELFF.

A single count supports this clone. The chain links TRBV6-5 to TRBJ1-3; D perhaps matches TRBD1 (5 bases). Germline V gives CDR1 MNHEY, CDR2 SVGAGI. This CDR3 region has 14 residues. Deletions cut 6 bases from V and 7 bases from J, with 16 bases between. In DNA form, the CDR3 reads TGTGCCAGCAGAACCGGCCGGGACGGGAACACCATATATTTT. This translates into CASRTGRDGNTIYF.

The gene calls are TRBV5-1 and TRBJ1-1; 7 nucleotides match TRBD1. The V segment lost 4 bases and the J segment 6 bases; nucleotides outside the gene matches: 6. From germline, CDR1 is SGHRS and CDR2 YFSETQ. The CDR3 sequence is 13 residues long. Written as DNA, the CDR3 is TGCGCCAGCAGCCAGGGACAGATGGCTGAAGCTTTCTTT. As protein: CASSQGQMAEAFF.

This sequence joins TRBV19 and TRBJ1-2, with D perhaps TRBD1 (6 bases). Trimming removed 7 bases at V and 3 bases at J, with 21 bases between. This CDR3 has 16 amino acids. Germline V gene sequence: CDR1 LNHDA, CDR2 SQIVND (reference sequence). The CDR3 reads CASTLGPGGWDYGYTF. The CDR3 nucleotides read TGTGCCAGTACCCTGGGGCCGGGGGGCTGGGACTATGGCTACACCTTC.

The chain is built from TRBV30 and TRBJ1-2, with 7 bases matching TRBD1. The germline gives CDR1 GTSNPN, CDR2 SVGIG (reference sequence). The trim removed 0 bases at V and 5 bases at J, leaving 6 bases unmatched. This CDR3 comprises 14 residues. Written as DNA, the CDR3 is TGTGCCTGGAGTGTCTCGACAGGGAGGTATGGCTACACCTTC. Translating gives CAWSVSTGRYGYTF.

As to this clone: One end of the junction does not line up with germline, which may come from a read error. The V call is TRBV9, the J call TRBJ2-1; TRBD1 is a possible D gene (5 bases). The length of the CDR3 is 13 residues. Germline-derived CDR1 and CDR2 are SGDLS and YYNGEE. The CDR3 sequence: CASSVEVEGALIF. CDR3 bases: TGTGCCAGCAGCGTAGAGGTAGAAGGGGCCCTAATCTTC. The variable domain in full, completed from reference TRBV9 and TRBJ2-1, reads DSGVTQTPKHLITATGQRVTLRCSPRSGDLSVYWYQQSLDQGLQFLIQYYNGEERAKGNILERFSAQQFPDLHSELNLSSLELGDSALYFCASSVEVEGALIFGPGTRLTVL.